These 13 T cell receptor beta chains were all obtained from the same sample, sequenced in a study of cytomegalovirus exposure and HLA in healthy donors. The protocol was immunoSEQ multiplex PCR, while the TCRdb copy is restricted to in-frame clones and leaves out a portion. Altogether hundreds of thousands of clones are present, about nine tenths being singletons, with the ten largest covering around 0.8%. The sample was PBMCs. These receptors were taken from a woman in her late teens or twenties in good health and CMV-seronegative.

This sequence joins TRBV28 and TRBJ1-5; possible D gene TRBD1, 6 bases. V was shortened by 1 base and J by 7 bases, with 11 bases between the two germline ends. CDR1 MDHEN and CDR2 SYDVKM come from the germline V gene. The CDR3 runs to 14 residues. The CDR3 loop reads CASSLLRGRQPQHF. The CDR3 DNA sequence: TGTGCCAGCAGTTTATTGAGGGGGAGACAGCCCCAGCATTTT.

The chain recombines TRBV6-5 with TRBJ1-1, with D hard to call. The CDR3 extends over 15 amino acids. Germline CDR1 is MNHEY and CDR2 is SVGAGI. The V end lost 6 bases, the J end lost 4 bases, and 18 bases lay between the germline ends. The CDR3: CASSYDSIRGTEAFF. The CDR3 coding sequence is TGTGCCAGCAGCTATGATTCTATTAGAGGCACTGAAGCTTTCTTT.

V gene TRBV21-1 combines with J gene TRBJ2-7; whether TRBD1, the table's D call, matches the DNA was not checked. TRBV21-1 is tagged as a pseudogene. The CDR3 spans 15 residues. DNA of the CDR3: TGTGCCAGCAGCAAAGGGACAGGGGGCATCTACGAGCAGTACTTC. Amino acid sequence: CASSKGTGGIYEQYF.

This clone was found a few times. The genes are TRBV15 and TRBJ2-5, with 11 bases identical to TRBD2. Looked up from germline, CDR1 is LNHNV and CDR2 is YYDKDF (reference sequence). The trim removed 5 bases at V and 1 base at J, leaving 0 bases unmatched. This CDR3 is built from 14 residues. CDR3 protein: CATSGTSGQETQYF. CDR3 bases: TGTGCCACCAGCGGGACTAGCGGCCAAGAGACCCAGTACTTC.

The CDR3 coding sequence is TGTGCCTGGAGTACAGGGGGTGGCACAGATACGCAGTATTTT. Amino acids: CAWSTGGGTDTQYF. V and J are TRBV30 and TRBJ2-3, with TRBD1 matching 8 bases. The CDR3 sequence is 14 residues long. CDR1 and CDR2 (germline): GTSNPN, SVGIG (reference sequence). J was trimmed by 1 base and V by 2 bases; bases with no gene match: 2.

The chain has TRBV27 and TRBJ2-6; TRBD2 is a possible D gene (6 bases). The CDR3 is 15 amino acids. The V gene lost 3 bases and the J gene lost 3 bases, with 9 bases spanning the gap. The germline V gene encodes CDR1 MNHEY and CDR2 SMNVEV (reference sequence). The CDR3 DNA is TGTGCCAGCAGTTTTGCGGGGTATGGGGCCAACGTCCTGACTTTC. Protein: CASSFAGYGANVLTF.

The chain uses TRBV14 and TRBJ1-2; no definite D call. Germline-derived CDR1 and CDR2 are SGHDN and FVKESK. This CDR3 spans 13 amino acids. Trimming took off 0 bases at V and 3 bases at J, with 5 bases between the two ends. CDR3 nucleotide sequence: TGTGCCAGCAGCCAAGAGTCATACTATGGCTACACCTTC. Protein: CASSQESYYGYTF.

The rearrangement joins TRBV4-2 to TRBJ2-1; the match to TRBD1 covers 11 bases. J gave up 9 bases and V 4 bases, and 8 bases lay outside the gene matches. The CDR3 sequence is 15 residues long. Germline V gives CDR1 LGHNA, CDR2 YNFKEQ. The CDR3, as DNA: TGTGCCAGCAGCCGCCGGACAGGGGGCACGAGTGAGCAGTTCTTC. Its protein is CASSRRTGGTSEQFF.

V is TRBV7-6 and J is TRBJ2-7, with a tentative D call TRBD2 (6 bases). CDR1 is SGHVS, CDR2 FNYEAQ, per germline. CDR3 length equals 13 residues. V was shortened by 5 bases and J by 0 bases, with 8 bases between the two germline ends. For the CDR3, the DNA is TGTGCCAGCAGCGTCGGGAGCTCCTACGAGCAGTACTTC. It codes for CASSVGSSYEQYF.

The chain employs TRBV15 and TRBJ2-2, with a weak D call TRBD1 (5 bases). Germline-derived CDR1 and CDR2 are LNHNV and YYDKDF (reference sequence). The CDR3 totals 14 residues. The ends were cut back, 3 bases at V and 7 bases at J, with 12 bases in the middle. The CDR3 reads CATSSQGGDGELFF. CDR3 DNA sequence: TGTGCCACCAGCAGTCAGGGTGGGGACGGGGAGCTGTTTTTT.

This clone showed up just a few times. The chain has TRBV2 and TRBJ1-2; D call uncertain. The CDR3 sequence is 10 residues long. Per germline, CDR1 SNHLY and CDR2 FYNNEI. Trimming stripped 10 bases from V and 8 bases from J, with 11 bases between. The CDR3 bases are TGTGCCACCGTTGTGTTCGGCTACACCTTC. This translates into CATVVFGYTF.

The chain is built from TRBV5-1 and TRBJ1-3, with a possible D match to TRBD1 (5 bases). Trimming pared 2 bases from V and 4 bases from J, leaving 16 bases between. The CDR3 contains 16 residues. Germline V gene sequence: CDR1 SGHRS, CDR2 YFSETQ. CDR3 sequence (DNA): TGCGCCAGCAGCTTACAGGCCCCGAGAGGAGGAAACACCATATATTTT. Its translation: CASSLQAPRGGNTIYF.

The chain is built from TRBV7-6 and TRBJ2-6; TRBD1 matches at 7 bases. Germline assignment: CDR1 SGHVS and CDR2 FNYEAQ. The V and J ends lost 3 bases and 3 bases, in that order; junction bases with no gene match: 17. The CDR3 totals 20 residues. CDR3 loop: CASSFPETGVPLSGANVLTF. CDR3 nucleotides: TGTGCCAGCAGCTTCCCCGAAACAGGGGTTCCTCTTAGTGGGGCCAACGTCCTGACTTTC.